The rows below give T cell receptor beta chains drawn from one sample of a study of a mutant IDH1 vaccine in newly diagnosed glioma. Which antigens these TCRs recognize remains unknown. Here immunoSEQ multiplex PCR was the method, and the copy in TCRdb shows in-frame clones only, minus some. Of tens of thousands of clones listed, about 79% were seen once; the top ten hold approximately 6.7%. This material consisted of PBMCs, taken from a glioma patient whose treatment included an IDH1 peptide vaccine. The origin of the receptors is a woman in her 40s with glioma. Some clones in this sample may be carry-over from other donors' samples. The CDR3 runs from the conserved cysteine through the conserved F or W. D genes are given only for firm matches. Expanded clones get a size class; other rows say once, few or many, or leave the size out.

J gene | V gene | D gene | clone size | CDR3 DNA | CDR3 protein
TRBJ1-3 | TRBV7-9 | NA | NA | TGTGCCAGCAGCTCGGCTGACTCTGGAAACACCATATATTTT | CASSSADSGNTIYF
TRBJ2-2 | TRBV29-1 | NA | NA | TGCAGCGTCCTTAGCCCGAACACCGGGGAGCTGTTTTTT | CSVLSPNTGELFF
TRBJ2-3 | TRBV7-7 | TRBD2 | once | TGTGCTAGCAGCTACTTAGGATCCCTAGCGGGGGACGCAGATACGCAGTATTTT | CASSYLGSLAGDADTQYF
TRBJ2-7 | TRBV4-2 | NA | NA | TGTGCCAGCAGCCGCGGGACTTCCTACGAGCAGTACTTC | CASSRGTSYEQYF
TRBJ2-6 | TRBV19 | NA | NA | TGTGCCAGTAGTACCCAGGGTGGAGGGGCCAACGTCCTGACTTTC | CASSTQGGGANVLTF
TRBJ1-2 | TRBV28 | NA | few | TGTGCCAGCAGTTTTGCGACAGGCCGAAACTATGGCTACACCTTC | CASSFATGRNYGYTF
TRBJ2-5 | TRBV7-7 | TRBD2 | NA | TGTGCTAGCAGCCGGGAGGGGGGCTGGCAAGAGACCCAGTACTTC | CASSREGGWQETQYF
TRBJ2-2 | TRBV7-2 | TRBD2 | NA | TGTGCCAGCAGCAGACCTCTAGCGGGGGGGGCCGGGGAGCTGTTTTTT | CASSRPLAGGAGELFF
TRBJ2-1 | TRBV25-1 | NA | NA | TGTGCCAGCAGGGCGGGGCAGTTCTTC | CASRAGQFF
TRBJ2-1 | TRBV4-2 | NA | once | TGTGCCAGCAGCCACCCTATAGGGCCCTCGCTGTCCTACAATGAGCAGTTCTTC | CASSHPIGPSLSYNEQFF
TRBJ1-5 | TRBV27 | NA | NA | TGTGCCAGCAGTTTAAAACCCGGACCTCTCGGTCAGCCCCAGCATTTT | CASSLKPGPLGQPQHF
TRBJ2-2 | TRBV13 | TRBD1 | NA | TGTGCCAGCAGCCATCGACAGGGGTCCCCCGGGGAGCTGTTTTTT | CASSHRQGSPGELFF
TRBJ2-7 | TRBV7-2 | TRBD2 | NA | TGTGCCAGCAGCTTAGCCCAAGCTAGCGGACGCTACGAGCAGTACTTC | CASSLAQASGRYEQYF
TRBJ2-1 | TRBV5-6 | TRBD2 | NA | TGTGCCAGCAGCTTGGCCTGGCGGGAGATCTACAATGAGCAGTTCTTC | CASSLAWREIYNEQFF
TRBJ1-2 | TRBV7-9 | NA | NA | TGTGCCACCGTAGTTTCTACAGGGTTGGGCGGCTACACCTTC | CATVVSTGLGGYTF
TRBJ2-7 | TRBV13 | TRBD2 | NA | TGTGCCAGCAGCTCCTCGGGGACTACATACGAGCAGTACTTC | CASSSSGTTYEQYF
TRBJ1-4 | TRBV16 | NA | NA | TGTGCCAGCAGCCAAGGCCGGTTACAGGGATTGTTTTTT | CASSQGRLQGLFF
TRBJ2-1 | TRBV2 | NA | NA | TGTGCCCTCGAGGGCGGGTCTAAGGTCTACAATGAGCAGTTCTTC | CALEGGSKVYNEQFF
TRBJ1-4 | TRBV5-1 | NA | NA | TGCGCCAGCAGCTTGTTATCAACTAATGAAAAACTGTTTTTT | CASSLLSTNEKLFF
TRBJ1-2 | TRBV6-1 | TRBD1 | NA | TGTGCCAGCAGTGAAGCAACAGGGGCCGAACCTAACTATGGCTACACCTTC | CASSEATGAEPNYGYTF
TRBJ1-1 | TRBV6-5 | NA | NA | TGTGCCAGCGGGACTCCTCCTCAGGGTGAAGCTTTCTTT | CASGTPPQGEAFF
TRBJ2-7 | TRBV4-3 | TRBD1 | NA | TGCGCCAGCAGCCCGACGCAGGGGGCGAGATACGAGCAGTACTTC | CASSPTQGARYEQYF
TRBJ1-5 | TRBV19 | TRBD1 | NA | TGTGCCAGTAGCAGACAGGGAGGGGCTCAGCCCCAGCATTTT | CASSRQGGAQPQHF
TRBJ1-4 | TRBV9 | TRBD1 | NA | TGTGCCAGCAGCTTCCGGGACAGCCAAGCAACTAATGAAAAACTGTTTTTT | CASSFRDSQATNEKLFF
TRBJ1-1 | TRBV6-5 | TRBD1 | NA | TGTGCCAGCACTCCAGGGGGCTTAGCACCGGAAGCTTTCTTT | CASTPGGLAPEAFF
TRBJ1-1 | TRBV19 | TRBD1 | few | TGTGCCAGGGGTCAGGGGGCTTACGAAGCTTTCTTT | CARGQGAYEAFF
TRBJ2-1 | TRBV5-6 | NA | NA | TGTGCCAGCAGCCGCGGTCAGCGGGACAATGAGCAGTTCTTC | CASSRGQRDNEQFF
TRBJ1-3 | TRBV7-3 | TRBD1 | NA | TGTGCCAGCAGCAGACAGGGGGCGGATGGCACCATATATTTT | CASSRQGADGTIYF
TRBJ2-2 | TRBV28 | TRBD1 | NA | TGTGCCACTAACCACGGACAGGGGGCTACCGGGGAGCTGTTTTTT | CATNHGQGATGELFF
TRBJ2-3 | TRBV6-5 | NA | NA | TGTGCCAGCAGTTACGGGAGAACTAGCACAGATACGCAGTATTTT | CASSYGRTSTDTQYF
TRBJ1-2 | TRBV29-1 | TRBD1 | many | TGCAGCTCCCTGGGACAGGGTAGTGGCTATGGCTACACCTTC | CSSLGQGSGYGYTF
TRBJ2-7 | TRBV21-1 | NA | NA | TGTGCCAGCACCGATCCCTCTGGCGGCAAGGACTTCTCCTACGAGCAGTACTTC | CASTDPSGGKDFSYEQYF
TRBJ1-1 | TRBV28 | TRBD1 | NA | TGTGCCAGCAGTTTCTTGGACAGGAATTATCCGGAAGCTTTCTTT | CASSFLDRNYPEAFF
TRBJ1-5 | TRBV6-5 | NA | NA | TGTGCCAGCGGCTCTGGGGAGGGTCAGCCCCAGCATTTT | CASGSGEGQPQHF
TRBJ2-3 | TRBV19 | NA | once | TGTGCCAGTACCGACCTGGGGCGGGGAGATACGCAGTATTTT | CASTDLGRGDTQYF